This T cell receptor beta chain was recorded in a study of shared clonotypes between healthy human individuals (dated by TCRdb to 2018 to 2020). Study-level background: A couple of women and a few men aged 18 to 49 years were included in the cohort. For each donor, CD4 naive and CD4 memory were each given three plates, CD8 naive was given two plates, and CD8 memory was given one plate. To estimate repertoire size and how much clonotypes are shared between individuals, the study performed deep sequencing of blood TCR repertoires from five healthy adults. To increase sequencing depth and limit assay-specific biases, TCR repertoire library preparation and sequencing were carried out by different laboratories using diverse techniques. Per donor, leukapheresis produced somewhere between about 0.94 and 9.5 billion PBMCs.

The donors were healthy, HIV-negative adults who had no recently reported acute infections or vaccinations. Only Caucasian adults living in Nashville, Tennessee, USA were represented among the donors. CD4+ T cells were enriched by magnetic negative selection, after which naive cells were positively selected on CD45RA and the negative fraction was taken as the memory subset. Blood was collected by leukapheresis, and PBMCs were isolated by Ficoll-Histopaque density gradient centrifugation and then cryopreserved in liquid nitrogen vapor phase. Purity and quantity of every magnetically sorted T cell population were checked by analytical flow cytometry. Each sorted fraction had its genomic DNA isolated and then quantified by UV absorbance on a Nanodrop 2000c. The CDR3 sequence holds 15 residues, the cysteine and phenylalanine included. The read is trimmed to its CDR3 DNA, 45 bases read in frame from base 1. A distance of 13 bases separates the germline ends of V and J, which lose 0 bases and 4 bases respectively. According to the germline V gene (reference sequence), CDR1 reads SGHKS and CDR2 reads YYEKEE.

Note on this clone: It lacks a known antigen. Base qualities are not provided; no much larger clone lies one nucleotide away.

Using the deep immunoSEQ assay, multiplex PCR amplified TCR CDR3 regions from genomic DNA. Genomic DNA extracted from each cell subset was distributed evenly over all wells of several immunoSEQ 96-well plates, and each plate served as one replicate. For sorted subsets, around 200 ng genomic DNA, equal to 30,000 to 35,000 T cell genomes, was loaded into each replicate PCR. Purified libraries were measured with a Qubit 3.0 fluorometer, size-checked on a Bioanalyzer 2100, and measured again with the KAPA Library Quantification kit. Each immunoSEQ 96-well plate was sequenced on its own single-read 150-cycle Illumina NextSeq 550 flow cell. In the source study's methods: Because the immunoSEQ output held only junctional sequences and lacked quality scores, the filtering could not match the filtering applied to full-length reads. Sequences were annotated with PyIR, a Python wrapper for IgBLAST v1.9, and V/J genes and CDR3 were assigned using IMGT germline references. Reads were filtered out if the reads had weak V/J assignments (E-value above 1e-6), no CDR3, stop codons, out-of-frame junctions, or ambiguous translated residues. V3J clonotypes were defined by identical inferred V gene, J gene, and CDR3 amino acid sequence. To compute the percentage overlap between repertoires, the number of shared unique clonotypes was divided by the size of the smaller repertoire. Three approaches were used to assess repertoire richness: RTK rarefaction, the Chao1 estimator, and Recon v2.1 estimates of unobserved clonotypes. Generation probabilities were computed with OLGA for all TCRbeta clonotypes obtained by the gDNA method from several donors. Imported from immuneACCESS, the table was reduced by TCRdb to in-frame sequences with V and J called. These copies leave out some clones; in studies compared against another copy, an unresolved V gene accounts for under half, and the cause of the remainder is not known. That table supplies the V and J calls and clone size; D and trimming were determined from the DNA. Counted in this sample were some 350,000 clones; around 72% of them appeared once. 10% of the sample goes to the ten largest clones.

General study outcomes and caveats: Around 5% of naive CD4, approximately 3.7% of naive CD8, about 2.4% of memory CD4, and around 0.42% of memory CD8 clonotypes were shared across a few donors. Naive subsets generally had larger estimated clonotype richness than memory subsets did. Because the study included a small number of donors, the genetic and exposure-history diversity represented was limited. Pairwise subsampling indicated that sequencing depth was expected to affect the degree of clonotype sharing among donors. Sampling was restricted to blood, and TCR repertoires in tissues likely differ from the TCR repertoires found in blood. Rarefaction of sorted-subset datasets indicated incomplete sequencing despite the large sequencing depth. Compared with non-shared clonotypes, the clonotypes found in all four sorted-subset donors had higher generation probabilities.

Recombination joined TRBV5-5 with TRBJ1-1, with the D gene uncertain. This sequence was found in a young man in good health. The source material was memory CD4+ T cells sorted from blood. The meaning of the sample's cell subset or site label: CD45RA-negative fraction. CDR3 loop: CASSLVAVGGTEAFF. Read as DNA, the sequence is TGTGCCAGCAGCTTGGTGGCAGTCGGCGGCACTGAAGCTTTCTTT.